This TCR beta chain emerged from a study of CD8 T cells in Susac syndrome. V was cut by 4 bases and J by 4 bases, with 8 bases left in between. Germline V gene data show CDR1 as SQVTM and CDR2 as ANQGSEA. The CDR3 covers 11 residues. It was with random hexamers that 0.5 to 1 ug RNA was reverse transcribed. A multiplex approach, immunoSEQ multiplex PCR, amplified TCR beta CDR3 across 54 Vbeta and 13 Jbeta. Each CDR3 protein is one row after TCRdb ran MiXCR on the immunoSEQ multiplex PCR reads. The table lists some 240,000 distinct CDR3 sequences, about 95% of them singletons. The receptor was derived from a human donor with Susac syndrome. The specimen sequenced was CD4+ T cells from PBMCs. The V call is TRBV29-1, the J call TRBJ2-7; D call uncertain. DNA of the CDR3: TGCAGCGTTGTAATCGGGTACGAGCAGTACTTC. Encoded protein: CSVVIGYEQYF.